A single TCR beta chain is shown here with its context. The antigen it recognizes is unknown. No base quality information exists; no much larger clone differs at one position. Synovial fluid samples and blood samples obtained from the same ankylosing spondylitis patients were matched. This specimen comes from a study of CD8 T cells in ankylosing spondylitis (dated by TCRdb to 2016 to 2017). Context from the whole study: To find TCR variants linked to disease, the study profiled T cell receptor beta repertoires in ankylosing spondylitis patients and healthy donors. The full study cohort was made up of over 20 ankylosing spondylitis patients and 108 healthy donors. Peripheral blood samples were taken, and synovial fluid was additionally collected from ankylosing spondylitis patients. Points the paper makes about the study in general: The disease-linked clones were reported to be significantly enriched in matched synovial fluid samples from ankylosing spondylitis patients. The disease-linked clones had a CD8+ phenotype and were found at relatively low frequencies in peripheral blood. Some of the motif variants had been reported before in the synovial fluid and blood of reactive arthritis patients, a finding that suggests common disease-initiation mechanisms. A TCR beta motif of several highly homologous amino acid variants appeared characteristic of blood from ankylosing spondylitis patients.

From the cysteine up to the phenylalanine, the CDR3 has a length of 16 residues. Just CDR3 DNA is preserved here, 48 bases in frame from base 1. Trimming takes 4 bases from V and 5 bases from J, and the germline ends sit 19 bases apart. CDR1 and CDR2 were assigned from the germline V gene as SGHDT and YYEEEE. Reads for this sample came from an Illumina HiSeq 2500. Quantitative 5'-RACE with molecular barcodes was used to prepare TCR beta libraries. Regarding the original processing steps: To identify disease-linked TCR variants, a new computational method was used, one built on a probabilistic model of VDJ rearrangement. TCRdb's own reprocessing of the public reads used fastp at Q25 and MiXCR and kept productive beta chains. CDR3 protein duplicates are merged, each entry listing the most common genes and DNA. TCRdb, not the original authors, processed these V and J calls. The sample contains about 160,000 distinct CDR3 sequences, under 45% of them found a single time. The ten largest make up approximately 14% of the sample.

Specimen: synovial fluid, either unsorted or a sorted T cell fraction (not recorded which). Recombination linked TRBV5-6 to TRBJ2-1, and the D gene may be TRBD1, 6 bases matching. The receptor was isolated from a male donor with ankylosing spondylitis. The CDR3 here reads CASSPRTDPYNNEQFF. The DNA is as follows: TGTGCCAGCAGCCCACGGACAGACCCTTACAACAATGAGCAGTTCTTC.